A single sample gave rise to the 14 T cell receptor beta chains below, sequenced in a study of blood T cell repertoires in COVID-19. TCRdb's copy holds only in-frame clones and misses some; the assay was immunoSEQ multiplex PCR. The sample shows about 140,000 clones, 84% of them seen only once. The sequencing input was peripheral blood. Every receptor here comes from a man in his 60s with active or convalescent COVID-19.

This clone appeared a single time. The CDR3 loop reads CASTLEGAVNYGYTF. The CDR3 coding sequence is TGTGCCAGCACACTAGAGGGGGCCGTTAACTATGGCTACACCTTC. J is TRBJ1-2 and V is TRBV11-2, with 7 bases lining up with TRBD1. Germline assignment: CDR1 SGHAT and CDR2 FQNNGV. This CDR3 contains 15 residues. Trimming cost V 7 bases and J 1 base; bases outside gene matches: 9.

The V call is TRBV6-5, the J call TRBJ2-1; 8 positions match TRBD2. The junction had 5 bases not matched to a gene; V was cut back by 7 bases and J by 0 bases. CDR3 size: 15 residues. Germline assignment: CDR1 MNHEY and CDR2 SVGAGI. The CDR3 loop is CASTQGTSSYNEQFF. CDR3 sequence (DNA): TGTGCCAGCACGCAGGGGACTAGCTCCTACAATGAGCAGTTCTTC.

V gene TRBV12-3 or TRBV12-4 combines with J gene TRBJ2-3; tentatively, D is TRBD1 (7 bases). The length of the CDR3 is 13 residues. Trimming removed 6 bases at V and 4 bases at J, with 11 bases between. Here the CDR3 reads CASRGRGADTQYF. The CDR3 DNA reads TGTGCCAGCAGGGGCAGGGGGGCAGATACGCAGTATTTT.

This sequence joins TRBV11-3 and TRBJ1-4, with 9 bases lining up with TRBD1. V dropped 4 bases and J dropped 7; count of bases not matched to a gene: 10. Germline CDR1 reads SGHNT; CDR2 reads YENEEA. The CDR3 covers 16 residues. As DNA, the CDR3 is TGTGCCAGCAGCTCTCGCCTCGGGACAGGGAGTGAAAAACTGTTTTTT. It codes for CASSSRLGTGSEKLFF.

The V gene is TRBV21-1, the J gene TRBJ2-7; the D call TRBD1 from the table was never checked on the DNA. TRBV21-1 is listed as a pseudogene. The CDR3 loop spans 14 amino acids. CDR3 coding DNA: TGTGCCAGCAGCAAAGCTCGGACAGGGAACGAGCAGTACGTC. Protein sequence: CASSKARTGNEQYV.

The CDR3 bases are TGCGCCAGCAGTAAAGGACAGACGGAATCCAATGAGCAGTTCTTC. This gives the protein CASSKGQTESNEQFF. The gene calls are TRBV10-1 and TRBJ2-1, with D possibly matching TRBD1 (6 bases). The length of the CDR3 is 15 residues. Germline values: CDR1 WNHNN, CDR2 SYGVQD (reference sequence). Trimming cost V 5 bases and J 6 bases, with 17 bases left between them.

This chain links TRBV19 with TRBJ1-2; TRBD1 might be the D (5 bases). Germline values: CDR1 LNHDA, CDR2 SQIVND (reference sequence). V lost 3 bases, J lost 3 bases, and 14 bases lay in between. The CDR3 contains 15 residues. The CDR3 bases are TGTGCCAGTAGTATTGACAGTATAGAGGACTATGGCTACACCTTC. Protein product: CASSIDSIEDYGYTF.

The V call is TRBV18, the J call TRBJ1-1, with unresolved D. CDR1 and CDR2 (germline): KGHSH, LQKENI. V dropped 2 bases and J dropped 1 base, with 5 bases sitting between them. The CDR3 totals 13 residues. CDR3 sequence (DNA): TGTGCCAGCTCACCAACTAAGAACACTGAAGCTTTCTTT. Translated: CASSPTKNTEAFF.

The chain is built from TRBV30 and TRBJ2-3, with D maybe TRBD2 (6 bases). Germline CDR1 and CDR2: GTSNPN and SVGIG (reference sequence). V shed 2 bases and J shed 1 base, with 13 bases lying between them. The CDR3 runs to 15 residues. The CDR3 DNA is TGTGCCTGGAGTCCCGGAGGGCGCGGCACAGATACGCAGTATTTT. As protein: CAWSPGGRGTDTQYF.

V is TRBV5-1 and J is TRBJ2-3; a weak D match, TRBD2 (6 bases). CDR3 length equals 14 residues. Trimming took 5 bases from V and 2 from J, leaving 12 bases between them. CDR1 is SGHRS and CDR2 is YFSETQ in the germline V gene. CDR3: CASSGQGLTDTQYF. DNA for the CDR3: TGCGCCAGCAGTGGGCAGGGACTCACAGATACGCAGTATTTT.

The genes are TRBV18 and TRBJ2-1, with 9 bases fitting TRBD2. This CDR3 has 15 amino acids. CDR1 and CDR2 (germline): KGHSH, LQKENI. J was trimmed by 7 bases and V by 1 base; bases with no gene match: 5. CDR3 nucleotides: TGTGCCAGCTCACCACTGGGACTAGCTAATAATGAGCAGTTCTTC. Amino acids: CASSPLGLANNEQFF. The whole variable domain, filled in from reference TRBV18 and TRBJ2-1, reads NAGVMQNPRHLVRRRGQEARLRCSPMKGHSHVYWYRQLPEEGLKFMVYLQKENIIDESGMPKERFSAEFPKEGPSILRIQQVVRGDSAAYFCASSPLGLANNEQFFGPGTRLTVL.

V usage is TRBV6-5 and J usage is TRBJ1-5; TRBD1 is a possible D gene (5 bases). Germline V gene lookup returns CDR1 MNHEY and CDR2 SVGAGI. V was cut by 2 bases and J by 4 bases, with 12 bases left in between. The CDR3 loop spans 15 amino acids. CDR3 sequence (DNA): TGTGCCAGCAGTTACGGCGCGGGGCATAATCAGCCCCAGCATTTT. This translates into CASSYGAGHNQPQHF.

V gene TRBV10-2 combines with J gene TRBJ2-4, with a possible D match to TRBD2 (6 bases). Trimming pared 4 bases from V and 7 bases from J, leaving 14 bases between. This CDR3 is built from 14 residues. Germline values: CDR1 WSHSY, CDR2 SAAADI. In DNA, the CDR3 is TGCGCCAGCAGTGCTGACAGCGGAGGGAACATTCAGTACTTC. It encodes CASSADSGGNIQYF.

V usage is TRBV12-5 and J usage is TRBJ2-1; weak D call: TRBD1 (6 bases). Germline V lookup: CDR1 LGHNT, CDR2 FRNRAP. The CDR3 loop spans 11 amino acids. With 3 bases removed from V and 10 bases from J, the gap between germline ends came to 7 bases. CDR3 nucleotide sequence: TGTGCTAGTGGTTTCGGGACAGAGCAGTTCTTC. Amino acids: CASGFGTEQFF.